Each of the 23 T cell receptor beta chains below was sequenced from the same sample in a study of cytomegalovirus exposure and HLA in healthy donors. Both 60 Vbeta primers and 13 Jbeta primers went into the PCR. Assay used: immunoSEQ multiplex PCR; TCRdb lists only in-frame clones, some missing. The sample has about 140,000 clones, 60% to 80% seen once. Source material: PBMCs. The receptors originated from a female donor in good health and CMV-seronegative.

This chain uses TRBV13 with TRBJ1-6; D not certain. The CDR3 covers 14 residues. V lost 8 bases and J 5 bases, leaving 13 bases between the germline ends. Per the germline V gene, CDR1 is PRHDT and CDR2 is FYEKMQ (reference sequence). The CDR3: CASREASHNSPLHF. The CDR3 DNA is TGTGCCAGCCGCGAGGCTTCCCATAATTCACCCCTCCACTTT.

The chain combines TRBV11-2 with TRBJ2-7, with 10 bases matching TRBD1. The CDR3 is 13 residues long. Germline assignment: CDR1 SGHAT and CDR2 FQNNGV. The trim removed 5 bases at V and 9 bases at J, leaving 7 bases unmatched. CDR3 sequence: CASSRDRGVGQYF. The CDR3 bases are TGTGCCAGCAGCCGGGACAGGGGCGTGGGGCAGTACTTC.

This clone was found once. The J gene is TRBJ1-2, the V gene TRBV28; a possible D gene is TRBD1 (5 bases). The V gene's germline CDR1 is MDHEN and CDR2 SYDVKM. The CDR3 spans 12 residues. The V end lost 6 bases, the J end lost 6 bases, and 11 bases lay between the germline ends. This chain's CDR3 is CASRGQEDGYTF. The CDR3 DNA sequence: TGTGCCAGCAGAGGACAAGAGGATGGCTACACCTTC.

This chain uses TRBV7-3 with TRBJ2-3; TRBD2 matches 10 bases. Germline-derived CDR1 and CDR2 are SGHTA and FQGTGA. V trimming: 5 bases; J trimming: 6 bases; junction bases outside the gene matches: 14. This CDR3 has 17 amino acids. For the CDR3, the DNA is TGTGCCAGCAGCCCCCAGGCGTTAGCGGGGGGAATGGATACGCAGTATTTT. Amino acids: CASSPQALAGGMDTQYF. The full variable domain, rest sourced from reference TRBV7-3 and TRBJ2-3, is GAGVSQTPSNKVTEKGKYVELRCDPISGHTALYWYRQSLGQGPEFLIYFQGTGAADDSGLPNDRFFAVRPEGSVSTLKIQRTERGDSAVYLCASSPQALAGGMDTQYFGPGTRLTVL.

V gene TRBV4-1 combines with J gene TRBJ1-5; TRBD1 agrees at 7 bases. Germline V gene data show CDR1 as MGHRA and CDR2 as YSYEKL. V trimming: 0 bases; J trimming: 4 bases; junction bases outside the gene matches: 3. The CDR3 has 15 amino acids. The CDR3 DNA follows: TGCGCCAGCAGCCAAGATAACAGGGGTAATCAGCCCCAGCATTTT. The encoded protein is CASSQDNRGNQPQHF.

The chain uses TRBV12-5 and TRBJ1-2; the D gene is possibly TRBD1 (6 bases). Deletions cut 6 bases from V and 5 bases from J, with 19 bases between. The germline V gene encodes CDR1 LGHNT and CDR2 FRNRAP. There are 15 residues in the CDR3. CDR3 coding DNA: TGTGCTAGTGGCCCCCGGGACACGGGTATGTATGGCTACACCTTC. As protein: CASGPRDTGMYGYTF.

This chain connects TRBV6-5 to TRBJ2-1; D gene ambiguous. The CDR3 runs 13 residues. V was shortened by 6 bases and J by 1 base, with 7 bases between the two germline ends. Germline CDR1 MNHEY, CDR2 SVGAGI. The CDR3 DNA reads as TGTGCCAGCAGGGCGGTTTCCTACAATGAGCAGTTCTTC. It encodes CASRAVSYNEQFF.

The CDR3 DNA is TGTGCCAGCAGTGAAGATGTCGGAGGACTTCAAGAGACCCAGTACTTC. Its translation: CASSEDVGGLQETQYF. The V and J genes are TRBV6-1 and TRBJ2-5, with a possible D match to TRBD2 (5 bases). V lost 1 base and J 2 bases, leaving 14 bases between the germline ends. The CDR3 extends over 16 amino acids. From germline, CDR1 is MNHNS and CDR2 SASEGT.

This clone was seen only a few times. V is TRBV7-6 and J is TRBJ2-7, with 13 bases matching TRBD2. Germline CDR1 reads SGHVS; CDR2 reads FNYEAQ. The CDR3 is 17 residues long. The V segment lost 4 bases and the J segment 3 bases; nucleotides outside the gene matches: 9. The CDR3 DNA reads as TGTGCCAGCAGCTCGACGGGACTAGCGGGATCCGGCTACGAGCAGTACTTC. Translating gives CASSSTGLAGSGYEQYF.

The chain links TRBV4-2 to TRBJ1-3, with 8 bases lining up with TRBD1. Germline trimming cut 4 bases from V and 4 bases from J; bases unmatched to any gene: 12. Germline CDR1 and CDR2: LGHNA and YNFKEQ. The CDR3 contains 17 residues. CDR3 bases: TGTGCCAGCAGCCTCCTCCCGACTCAGGGGGCCGGAAACACCATATATTTT. Encoded protein: CASSLLPTQGAGNTIYF.

The rearrangement joins TRBV18 to TRBJ2-3; 8 bases fit TRBD2. The CDR3 covers 17 residues. The V segment lost 6 bases and the J segment 4 bases; nucleotides outside the gene matches: 15. Germline lookup yields CDR1 KGHSH and CDR2 LQKENI. CDR3 bases: TGTGCCAGCTCCCCCAGGGGCGCAGCGGGAGCGGCAGATACGCAGTATTTT. Protein product: CASSPRGAAGAADTQYF.

The rearrangement joins TRBV2 to TRBJ2-1; TRBD1 matches at 10 bases. Trimming took 8 bases from V and 7 from J; bases not matched to a gene: 8. This CDR3 is 14 amino acids long. Per the germline V gene, CDR1 is SNHLY and CDR2 is FYNNEI. CDR3 protein: CASRRDRGDNEQFF. The CDR3 DNA reads as TGTGCCAGCCGAAGGGACAGGGGAGATAATGAGCAGTTCTTC.

This chain joins TRBV2 and TRBJ1-3, with a possible D match to TRBD1 (5 bases). Trimming removed 2 bases from V and 4 bases from J, with 12 bases in between. The CDR3 spans 15 residues. Per the germline V gene, CDR1 is SNHLY and CDR2 is FYNNEI. For the CDR3, the DNA is TGTGCCAGCAGTGAACCCTGGGCAGGGGGAAACACCATATATTTT. Amino acids: CASSEPWAGGNTIYF.

CDR3 nucleotide sequence: TGTGCCAGCACGAAGGCGACGGGCTCCTACAATGAGCAGTTCTTC. It translates to CASTKATGSYNEQFF. J is TRBJ2-1 and V is TRBV6-1; D gene ambiguous. The germline V and J ends were trimmed by 7 bases and 0 bases, with 13 bases remaining between them. Germline V CDR1 and CDR2: MNHNS, SASEGT. The CDR3 runs to 15 residues.

A few counts support this clone. The chain has TRBV5-4 and TRBJ2-2; unclear D gene. V was cut by 1 base and J by 0 bases, with 7 bases left in between. The CDR3 has 15 amino acids. Germline assignment: CDR1 SGHNT and CDR2 YYREEE (reference sequence). In DNA, the CDR3 is TGTGCCAGCAGCTTGTATACATCGAACACCGGGGAGCTGTTTTTT. It is translated as CASSLYTSNTGELFF.

Written as DNA, the CDR3 is TGTGCCAGCAGCCAAGATCTCGGGGGGGTTGAGCAGTTCTTC. It is translated as CASSQDLGGVEQFF. V is TRBV14 and J is TRBJ2-1; 8 bases match TRBD2. Germline assignment: CDR1 SGHDN and CDR2 FVKESK. This CDR3 has 14 residues. Unmatched junction bases numbered 4, after V lost 0 bases and J lost 9 bases.

As for this clone: At one end the junction does not follow the germline gene, possibly because of a read error. This sequence joins TRBV7-9 and TRBJ2-7, with 16 positions matching TRBD2. Germline CDR1 and CDR2: SEHNR and FQNEAQ (reference sequence). This CDR3 comprises 18 residues. The chain's CDR3 is CSSSKSGTSGGGFYEQYF. The CDR3 DNA sequence: TGTTCCAGCAGCAAATCCGGGACTAGCGGGGGGGGTTTTTACGAGCAGTACTTC.

This clone is a singleton in its sample. A far larger clone differs by one base, so this is likely a read error. The chain carries TRBV6-4 and TRBJ2-3; 8 nucleotides match TRBD2. The CDR3 loop spans 15 amino acids. The germline V gene encodes CDR1 MRHNA and CDR2 SNTAGT. V was pared by 3 bases and J by 3 bases, with 5 bases of the junction left unmatched. CDR3 sequence reads: CASSDFSGATDTQYF. CDR3 DNA: TGTGCCAGCAGTGATTTTAGCGGGGCGACAGATACGCAGTATTTT.

This clone was detected only a few times. The chain uses TRBV5-8 and TRBJ2-2, with D possibly matching TRBD2 (7 bases). Per the germline V gene, CDR1 is SGHTS and CDR2 is YDEGEE. This CDR3 contains 15 residues. The V end was cut by 2 bases, the J end by 5 bases, with 13 bases between. The CDR3 DNA sequence: TGTGCCAGCAGCTTCGAGGGGAGGGGGACCGGGGAGCTGTTTTTT. Translation: CASSFEGRGTGELFF.

J is TRBJ1-1 and V is TRBV6-5; D unclear. V was pared by 4 bases and J by 4 bases, with 16 bases between. Germline V lookup: CDR1 MNHEY, CDR2 SVGAGI. This CDR3 is 15 amino acids long. CDR3 amino acids: CASSFTQEGSTEAFF. CDR3 coding DNA: TGTGCCAGCAGTTTCACCCAGGAAGGAAGCACTGAAGCTTTCTTT.

This clone was recorded only once. The chain joins TRBV6-1 to TRBJ1-2; TRBD1 agrees at 9 bases. This CDR3 region has 13 residues. V lost 5 bases to trimming and J lost 7 bases; unmatched junction nucleotides: 5. CDR1 is MNHNS and CDR2 is SASEGT in the germline V gene. The CDR3 here is CASSRQGGRGYTF. The CDR3 nucleotides read TGTGCCAGCAGTCGACAGGGGGGGCGTGGCTACACCTTC.

The genes are TRBV5-1 and TRBJ1-2, with TRBD1 identical over 9 bases. Per germline, CDR1 SGHRS and CDR2 YFSETQ. The J segment lost 3 bases and the V segment lost 3 bases, leaving 9 bases of the junction unmatched. The CDR3 contains 16 residues. The DNA for the CDR3 is TGCGCCAGCAGCTATCGATTGGACAGGGGAGACTATGGCTACACCTTC. Residues: CASSYRLDRGDYGYTF. The complete variable domain, with remaining parts taken from reference TRBV5-1 and TRBJ1-2, reads KAGVTQTPRYLIKTRGQQVTLSCSPISGHRSVSWYQQTPGQGLQFLFEYFSETQRNKGNFPGRFSGRQFSNSRSEMNVSTLELGDSALYLCASSYRLDRGDYGYTFGSGTRLTVV.

This clone was recorded only once. The chain combines TRBV7-9 with TRBJ2-2; 11 bases align to TRBD2. Per the germline V gene, CDR1 is SEHNR and CDR2 is FQNEAQ (reference sequence). This CDR3 spans 16 amino acids. V was clipped by 4 bases and J by 2 bases; unmatched bases: 3. The CDR3 loop reads CASSSSGGYNTGELFF. The CDR3 nucleotides are TGTGCCAGCAGCTCTAGCGGGGGGTATAACACCGGGGAGCTGTTTTTT.